This TCR beta chain came from a study of T cells in Graves' hyperthyroidism and ophthalmopathy. General study points: The model's output predicted ophthalmopathy at a median of 6.5 months prior to onset.

Pregnant or lactating patients were excluded, as were those with uncontrolled infection or other autoimmune disease. Clinical symptoms, serum thyroxine, TRAb, thyroid ultrasound and orbital computed tomography informed diagnoses. The CDR3 is made up of 15 amino acids. Germline CDR1 and CDR2: SGHTA and FQGNSA. The J segment lost 5 bases and the V segment lost 5 bases, leaving 7 bases of the junction unmatched. The source material, RNA transcripts, was used to amplify TCR beta CDR3 regions. In the first-round RT-PCR of the TCR CDR3, the HTBI primer set was used. From the multiplex PCR reads, TCRdb called clonotypes with MiXCR, one entry per CDR3 protein. The sample has 500,000 or so distinct CDR3 sequences, about a sixth seen once; the top ten hold around 17%. Ten or more counts support this clonotype. As yet, its antigen is unknown.

Sample: blood. The genes are TRBV7-2 and TRBJ2-7; 12 nucleotides line up with TRBD2. This sequence was found in a young woman with Graves' ophthalmopathy. The CDR3 loop reads CASSLTSGRWNEQYF. For the CDR3, the DNA is TGTGCCAGCAGCCTAACTAGCGGGAGGTGGAACGAGCAGTACTTC.